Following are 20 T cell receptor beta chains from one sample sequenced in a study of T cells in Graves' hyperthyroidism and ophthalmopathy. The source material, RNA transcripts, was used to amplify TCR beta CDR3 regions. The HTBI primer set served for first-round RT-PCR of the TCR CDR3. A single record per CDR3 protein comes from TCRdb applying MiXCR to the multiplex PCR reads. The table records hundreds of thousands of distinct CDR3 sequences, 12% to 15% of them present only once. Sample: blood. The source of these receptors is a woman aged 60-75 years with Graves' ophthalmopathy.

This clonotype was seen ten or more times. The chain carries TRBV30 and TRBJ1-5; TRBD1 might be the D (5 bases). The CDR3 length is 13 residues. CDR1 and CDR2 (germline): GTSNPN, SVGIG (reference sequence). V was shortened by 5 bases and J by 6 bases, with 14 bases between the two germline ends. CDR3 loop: CAWEEGAGQPQHF. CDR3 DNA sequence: TGTGCCTGGGAAGAAGGGGCAGGTCAGCCCCAGCATTTT.

This CDR3 is CASSTPGLAVAYNEQFF. The CDR3 nucleotides are TGTGCCAGTAGTACCCCGGGACTAGCGGTAGCCTACAATGAGCAGTTCTTC. The rearrangement uses TRBV19 and TRBJ2-1, with TRBD2 matching over 11 bases. The CDR3 is made up of 17 amino acids. Germline V lookup: CDR1 LNHDA, CDR2 SQIVND (reference sequence). V trimming: 4 bases; J trimming: 2 bases; junction bases outside the gene matches: 7.

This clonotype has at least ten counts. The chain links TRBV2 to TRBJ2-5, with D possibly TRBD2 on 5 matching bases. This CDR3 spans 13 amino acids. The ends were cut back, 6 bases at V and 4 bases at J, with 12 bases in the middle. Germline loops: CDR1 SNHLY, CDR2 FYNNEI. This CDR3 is CASSAGLGETQYF. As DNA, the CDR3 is TGTGCCAGCAGCGCGGGCCTGGGAGAGACCCAGTACTTC.

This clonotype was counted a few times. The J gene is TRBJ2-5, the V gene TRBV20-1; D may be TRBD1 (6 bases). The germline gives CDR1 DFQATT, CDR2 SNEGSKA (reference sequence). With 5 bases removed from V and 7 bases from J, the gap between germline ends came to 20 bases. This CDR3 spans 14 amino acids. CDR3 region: CSALFRGIRGTQYF. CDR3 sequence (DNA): TGCAGTGCTCTCTTTAGGGGGATCCGGGGGACCCAGTACTTC.

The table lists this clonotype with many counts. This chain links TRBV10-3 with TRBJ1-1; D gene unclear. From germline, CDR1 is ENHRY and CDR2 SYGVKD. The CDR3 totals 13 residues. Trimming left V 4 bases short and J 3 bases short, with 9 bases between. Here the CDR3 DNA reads TGTGCCATCAGTGGGCTAAGCGACACTGAAGCTTTCTTT. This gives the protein CAISGLSDTEAFF.

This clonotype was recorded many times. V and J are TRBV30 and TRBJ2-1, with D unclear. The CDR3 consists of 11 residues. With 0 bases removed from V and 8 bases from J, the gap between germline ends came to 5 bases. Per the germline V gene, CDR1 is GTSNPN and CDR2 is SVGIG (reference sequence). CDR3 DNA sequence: TGTGCCTGGAGTGTAGAGGATGAGCAGTTCTTC. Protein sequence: CAWSVEDEQFF.

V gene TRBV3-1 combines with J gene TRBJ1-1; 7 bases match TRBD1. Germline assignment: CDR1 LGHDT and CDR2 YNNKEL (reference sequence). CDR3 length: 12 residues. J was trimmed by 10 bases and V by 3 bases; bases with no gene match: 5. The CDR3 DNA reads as TGTGCCAGCAGCCAGAGGGGGCTAGGAGCTTTCTTT. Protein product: CASSQRGLGAFF.

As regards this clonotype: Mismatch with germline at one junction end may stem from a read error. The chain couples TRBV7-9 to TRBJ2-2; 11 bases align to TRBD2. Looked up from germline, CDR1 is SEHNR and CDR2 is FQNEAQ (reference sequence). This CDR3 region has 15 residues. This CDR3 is CASSRTSGPTGELSF. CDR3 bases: TGTGCCAGCAGTCGGACTAGCGGGCCCACCGGGGAGCTGTCTTTT.

The CDR3 nucleotides read TGCAGTGCTAGACCGCCCCCGACCTACGAGCAGTACTTC. Residues: CSARPPPTYEQYF. The chain couples TRBV20-1 to TRBJ2-7; D remains unclear. The CDR3 extends over 13 amino acids. V was pared by 2 bases and J by 2 bases, with 10 bases between. The germline V gene has CDR1 DFQATT and CDR2 SNEGSKA (reference sequence).

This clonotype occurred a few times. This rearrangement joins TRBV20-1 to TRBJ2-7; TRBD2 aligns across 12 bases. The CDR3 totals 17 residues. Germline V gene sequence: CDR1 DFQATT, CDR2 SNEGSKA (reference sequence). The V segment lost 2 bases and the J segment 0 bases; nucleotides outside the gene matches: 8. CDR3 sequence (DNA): TGCAGTGCTAGAATACTAGCGGGAGGTCCCCCCTCCTACGAGCAGTACTTC. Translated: CSARILAGGPPSYEQYF.

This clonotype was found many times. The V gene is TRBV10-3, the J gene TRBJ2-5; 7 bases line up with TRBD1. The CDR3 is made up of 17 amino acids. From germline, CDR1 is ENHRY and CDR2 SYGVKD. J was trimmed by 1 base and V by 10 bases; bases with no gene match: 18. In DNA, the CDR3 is TGTGCCAGCCAGGGAGCCGGGACAGCCAAATCCCAAGAGACCCAGTACTTC. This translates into CASQGAGTAKSQETQYF.

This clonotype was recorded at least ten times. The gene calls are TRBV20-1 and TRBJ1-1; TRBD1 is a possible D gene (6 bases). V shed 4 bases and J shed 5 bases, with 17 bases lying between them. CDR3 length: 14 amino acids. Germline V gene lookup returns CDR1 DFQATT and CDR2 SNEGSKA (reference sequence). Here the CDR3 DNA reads TGCAGTGCTACACAACCGGGGACACTTACTGAAGCTTTCTTT. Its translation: CSATQPGTLTEAFF.

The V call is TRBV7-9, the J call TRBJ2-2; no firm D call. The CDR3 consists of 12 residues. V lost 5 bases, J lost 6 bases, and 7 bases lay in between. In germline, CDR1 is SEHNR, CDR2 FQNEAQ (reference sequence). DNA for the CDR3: TGTGCCAGCAGCGCAATCCCCGGGGAGCTGTTTTTT. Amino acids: CASSAIPGELFF.

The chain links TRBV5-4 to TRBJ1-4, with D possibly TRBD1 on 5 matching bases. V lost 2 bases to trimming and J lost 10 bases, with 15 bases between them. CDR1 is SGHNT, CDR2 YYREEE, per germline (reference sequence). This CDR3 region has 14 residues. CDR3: CASSLRGEPGKLFF. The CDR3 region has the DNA TGTGCCAGCAGCTTACGGGGGGAACCTGGAAAACTGTTTTTT.

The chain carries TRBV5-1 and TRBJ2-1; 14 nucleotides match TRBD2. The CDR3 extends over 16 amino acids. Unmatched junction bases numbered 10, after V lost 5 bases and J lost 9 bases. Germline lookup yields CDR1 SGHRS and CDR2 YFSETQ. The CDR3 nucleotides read TGCGCCAGCAGGATGGGACTAGCGGGAGCCATTAGTGAGCAGTTCTTC. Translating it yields CASRMGLAGAISEQFF.

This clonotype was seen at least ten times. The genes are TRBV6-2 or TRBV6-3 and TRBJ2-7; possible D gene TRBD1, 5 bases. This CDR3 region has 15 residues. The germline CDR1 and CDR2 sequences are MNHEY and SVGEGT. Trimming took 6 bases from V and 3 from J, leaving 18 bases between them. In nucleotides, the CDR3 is TGTGCCAGCAGCTCCCGGGCAGGGCAAATCTACGAGCAGTACTTC. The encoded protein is CASSSRAGQIYEQYF.

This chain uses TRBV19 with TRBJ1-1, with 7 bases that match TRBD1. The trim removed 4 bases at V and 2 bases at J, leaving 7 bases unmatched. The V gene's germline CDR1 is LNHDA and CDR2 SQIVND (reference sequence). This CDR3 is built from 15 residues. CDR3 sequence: CASSTHRGLNTEAFF. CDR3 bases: TGTGCCAGTAGTACCCACAGGGGTCTCAACACTGAAGCTTTCTTT.

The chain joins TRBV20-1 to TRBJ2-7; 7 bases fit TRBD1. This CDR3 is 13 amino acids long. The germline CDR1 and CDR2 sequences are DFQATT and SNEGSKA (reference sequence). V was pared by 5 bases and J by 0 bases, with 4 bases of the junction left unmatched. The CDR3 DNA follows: TGCAGTGCTCGGGACAGTGGCTCCTACGAGCAGTACTTC. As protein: CSARDSGSYEQYF.

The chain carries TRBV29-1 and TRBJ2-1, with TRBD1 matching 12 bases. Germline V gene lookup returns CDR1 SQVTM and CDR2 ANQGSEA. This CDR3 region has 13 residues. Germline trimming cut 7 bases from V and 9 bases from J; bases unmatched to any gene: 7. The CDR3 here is CSGPGQGAGEQFF. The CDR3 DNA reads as TGCAGCGGTCCGGGACAGGGGGCAGGTGAGCAGTTCTTC.

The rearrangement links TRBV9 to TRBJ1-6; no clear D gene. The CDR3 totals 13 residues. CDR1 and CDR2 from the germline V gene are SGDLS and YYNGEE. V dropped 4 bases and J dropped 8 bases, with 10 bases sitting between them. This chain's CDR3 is CASSSTVYSPLHF. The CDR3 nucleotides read TGTGCCAGCAGCTCAACAGTTTATTCACCCCTCCACTTT.